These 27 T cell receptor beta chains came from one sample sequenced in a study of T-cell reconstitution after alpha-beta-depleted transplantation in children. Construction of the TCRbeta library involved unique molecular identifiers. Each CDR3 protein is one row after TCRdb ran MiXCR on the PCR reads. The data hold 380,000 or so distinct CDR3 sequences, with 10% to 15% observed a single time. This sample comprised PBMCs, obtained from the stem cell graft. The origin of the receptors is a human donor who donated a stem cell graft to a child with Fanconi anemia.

In DNA, the CDR3 is TGCGCCAGCAGCTCCTACAGGGGAGGGTCGGCTGGAAACACCATATATTTT. Its translation: CASSSYRGGSAGNTIYF. The chain employs TRBV5-1 and TRBJ1-3; 7 positions agree with TRBD1. Unmatched junction bases numbered 11, after V lost 3 bases and J lost 2 bases. The CDR3 covers 17 residues. In germline, CDR1 is SGHRS, CDR2 YFSETQ.

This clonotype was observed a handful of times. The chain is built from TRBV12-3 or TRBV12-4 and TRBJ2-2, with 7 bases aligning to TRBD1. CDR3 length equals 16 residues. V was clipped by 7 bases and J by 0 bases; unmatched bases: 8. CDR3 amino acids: CASIPSDRANTGELFF. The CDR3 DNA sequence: TGTGCCAGCATCCCTTCTGACAGGGCGAACACCGGGGAGCTGTTTTTT.

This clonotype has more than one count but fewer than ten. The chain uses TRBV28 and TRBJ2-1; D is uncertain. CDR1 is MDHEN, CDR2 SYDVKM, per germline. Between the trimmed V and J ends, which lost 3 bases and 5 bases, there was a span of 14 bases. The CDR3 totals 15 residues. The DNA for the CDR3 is TGTGCCAGCAGTTTTGGGGAAGAGAGCGACAATGAGCAGTTCTTC. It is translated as CASSFGEESDNEQFF.

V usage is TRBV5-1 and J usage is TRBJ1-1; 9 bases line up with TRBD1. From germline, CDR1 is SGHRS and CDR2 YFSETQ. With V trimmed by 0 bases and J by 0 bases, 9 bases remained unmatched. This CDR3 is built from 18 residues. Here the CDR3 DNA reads TGCGCCAGCAGCTTGGTCTCCGGGACAGGGTTCTTGAACACTGAAGCTTTCTTT. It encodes CASSLVSGTGFLNTEAFF. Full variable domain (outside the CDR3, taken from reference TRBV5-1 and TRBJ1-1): KAGVTQTPRYLIKTRGQQVTLSCSPISGHRSVSWYQQTPGQGLQFLFEYFSETQRNKGNFPGRFSGRQFSNSRSEMNVSTLELGDSALYLCASSLVSGTGFLNTEAFFGQGTRLTVV.

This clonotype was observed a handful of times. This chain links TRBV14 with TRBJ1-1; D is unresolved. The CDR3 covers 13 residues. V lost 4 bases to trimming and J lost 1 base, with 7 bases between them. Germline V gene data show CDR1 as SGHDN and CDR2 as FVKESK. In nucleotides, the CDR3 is TGTGCCAGCAGCCCCACAAGGAACACTGAAGCTTTCTTT. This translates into CASSPTRNTEAFF.

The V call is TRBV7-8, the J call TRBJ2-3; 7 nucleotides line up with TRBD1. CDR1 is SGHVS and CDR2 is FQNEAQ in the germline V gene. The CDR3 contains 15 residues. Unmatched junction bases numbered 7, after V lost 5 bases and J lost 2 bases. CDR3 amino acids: CASSPGQRYTDTQYF. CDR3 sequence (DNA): TGTGCCAGCAGCCCGGGACAGCGTTACACAGATACGCAGTATTTT.

The CDR3 DNA reads TGTGCCAGCTGGGACATCTCGGGTCCCTCTGGGGAGACCCAGTACTTC. Its protein product is CASWDISGPSGETQYF. The gene calls are TRBV28 and TRBJ2-5; D may be TRBD1 (6 bases). The CDR3 length is 16 residues. Germline values: CDR1 MDHEN, CDR2 SYDVKM. Deletions cut 8 bases from V and 5 bases from J, with 24 bases between. Supplemented by reference TRBV28 and TRBJ2-5, the full variable domain reads DVKVTQSSRYLVKRTGEKVFLECVQDMDHENMFWYRQDPGLGLRLIYFSYDVKMKEKGDIPEGYSVSREKKERFSLILESASTNQTSMYLCASWDISGPSGETQYFGPGTRLLVL.

The CDR3 region has the DNA TGTGCCAGCAGCCGAGGTTTGGAGAACATTCAGTACTTC. Translating it yields CASSRGLENIQYF. This chain uses TRBV3-1 with TRBJ2-4; the D is unclear. The CDR3 is 13 amino acids. V was trimmed by 4 bases and J by 7 bases, leaving 11 bases between them. Germline CDR1 reads LGHDT; CDR2 reads YNNKEL (reference sequence).

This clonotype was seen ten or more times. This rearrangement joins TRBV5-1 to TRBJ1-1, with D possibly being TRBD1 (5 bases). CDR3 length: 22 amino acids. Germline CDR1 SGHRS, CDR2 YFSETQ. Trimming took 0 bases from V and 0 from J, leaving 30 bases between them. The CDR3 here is CASSLAFSRSQKVRQLNTEAFF. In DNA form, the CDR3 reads TGCGCCAGCAGCTTGGCATTTTCCCGATCACAGAAAGTTAGACAGCTGAACACTGAAGCTTTCTTT.

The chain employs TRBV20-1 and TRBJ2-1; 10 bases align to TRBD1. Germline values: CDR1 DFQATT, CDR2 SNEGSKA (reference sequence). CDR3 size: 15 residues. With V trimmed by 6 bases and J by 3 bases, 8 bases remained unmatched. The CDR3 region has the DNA TGCAGTGCCGGCGCCGGGACAGGGGACTACAATGAGCAGTTCTTC. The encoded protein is CSAGAGTGDYNEQFF.

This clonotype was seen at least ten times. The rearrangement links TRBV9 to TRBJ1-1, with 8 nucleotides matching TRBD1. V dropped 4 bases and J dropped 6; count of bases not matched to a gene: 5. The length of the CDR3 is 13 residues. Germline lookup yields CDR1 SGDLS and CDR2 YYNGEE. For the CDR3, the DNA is TGTGCCAGCAGCCATGGGACAGGCGCTGAAGCTTTCTTT. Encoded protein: CASSHGTGAEAFF.

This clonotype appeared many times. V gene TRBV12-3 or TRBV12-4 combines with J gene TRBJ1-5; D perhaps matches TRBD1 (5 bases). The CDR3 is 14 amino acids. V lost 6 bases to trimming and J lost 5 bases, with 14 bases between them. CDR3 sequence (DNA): TGTGCCAGCAGGGGTGGGGCGTCTTATCAGCCCCAGCATTTT. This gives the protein CASRGGASYQPQHF.

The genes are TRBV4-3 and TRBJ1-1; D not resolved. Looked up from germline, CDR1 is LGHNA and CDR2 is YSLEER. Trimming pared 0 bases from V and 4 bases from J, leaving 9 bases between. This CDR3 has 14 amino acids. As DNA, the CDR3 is TGCGCCAGCAGCCAAGACCTTCGTGGCACTGAAGCTTTCTTT. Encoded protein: CASSQDLRGTEAFF.

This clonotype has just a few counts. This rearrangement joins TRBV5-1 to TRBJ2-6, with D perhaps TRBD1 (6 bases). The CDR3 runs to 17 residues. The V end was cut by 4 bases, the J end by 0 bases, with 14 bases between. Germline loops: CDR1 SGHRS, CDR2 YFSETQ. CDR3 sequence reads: CASSHNTGNSGANVLTF. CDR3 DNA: TGCGCCAGCAGCCACAACACAGGGAACTCTGGGGCCAACGTCCTGACTTTC.

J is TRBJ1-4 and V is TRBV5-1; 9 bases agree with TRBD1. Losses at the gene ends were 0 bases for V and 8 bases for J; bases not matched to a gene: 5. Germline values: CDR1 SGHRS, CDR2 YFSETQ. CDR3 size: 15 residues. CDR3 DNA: TGCGCCAGCAGCTTGGAACAGGGGGCAGGAGAAAAACTGTTTTTT. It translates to CASSLEQGAGEKLFF.

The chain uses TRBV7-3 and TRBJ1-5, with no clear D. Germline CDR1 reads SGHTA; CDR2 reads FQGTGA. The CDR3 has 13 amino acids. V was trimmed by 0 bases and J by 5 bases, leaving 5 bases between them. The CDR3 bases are TGTGCCAGCAGCTTAACGCAGGATCAGCCCCAGCATTTT. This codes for CASSLTQDQPQHF.

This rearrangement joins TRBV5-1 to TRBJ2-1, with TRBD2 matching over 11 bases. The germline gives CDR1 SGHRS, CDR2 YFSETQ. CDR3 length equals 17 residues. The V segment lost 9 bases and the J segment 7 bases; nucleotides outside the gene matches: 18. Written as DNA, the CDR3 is TGCGCCACCAAACTTGACGTTAGCGGGGGGGCTTGGAATGAGCAGTTCTTC. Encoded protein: CATKLDVSGGAWNEQFF.

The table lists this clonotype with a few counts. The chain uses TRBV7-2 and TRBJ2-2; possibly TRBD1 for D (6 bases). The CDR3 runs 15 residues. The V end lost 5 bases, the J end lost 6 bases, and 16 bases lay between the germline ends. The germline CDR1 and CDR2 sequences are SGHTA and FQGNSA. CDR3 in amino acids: CASSPHTGFAGELFF. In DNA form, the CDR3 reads TGTGCCAGCAGCCCCCACACAGGGTTCGCCGGGGAGCTGTTTTTT.

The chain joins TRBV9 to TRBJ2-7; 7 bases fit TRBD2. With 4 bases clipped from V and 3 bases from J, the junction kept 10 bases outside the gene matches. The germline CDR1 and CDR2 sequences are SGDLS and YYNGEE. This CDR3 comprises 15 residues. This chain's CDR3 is CASSPQGGPNYEQYF. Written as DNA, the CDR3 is TGTGCCAGCAGCCCCCAGGGAGGGCCCAACTACGAGCAGTACTTC. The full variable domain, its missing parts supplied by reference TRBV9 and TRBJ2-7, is DSGVTQTPKHLITATGQRVTLRCSPRSGDLSVYWYQQSLDQGLQFLIQYYNGEERAKGNILERFSAQQFPDLHSELNLSSLELGDSALYFCASSPQGGPNYEQYFGPGTRLTVT.

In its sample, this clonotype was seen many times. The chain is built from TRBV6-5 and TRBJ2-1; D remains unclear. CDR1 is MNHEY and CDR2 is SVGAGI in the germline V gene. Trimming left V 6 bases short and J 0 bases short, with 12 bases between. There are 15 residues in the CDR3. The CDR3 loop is CASRSSRYSYNEQFF. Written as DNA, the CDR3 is TGTGCCAGCAGGTCCAGCCGCTACTCCTACAATGAGCAGTTCTTC.

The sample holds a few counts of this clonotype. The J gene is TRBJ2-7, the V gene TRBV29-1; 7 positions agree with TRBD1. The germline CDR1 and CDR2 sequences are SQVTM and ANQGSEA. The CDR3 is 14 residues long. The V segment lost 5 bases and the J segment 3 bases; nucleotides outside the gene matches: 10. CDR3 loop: CSVTTGTVSYEQYF. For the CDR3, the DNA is TGCAGCGTTACAACCGGGACAGTAAGCTACGAGCAGTACTTC.

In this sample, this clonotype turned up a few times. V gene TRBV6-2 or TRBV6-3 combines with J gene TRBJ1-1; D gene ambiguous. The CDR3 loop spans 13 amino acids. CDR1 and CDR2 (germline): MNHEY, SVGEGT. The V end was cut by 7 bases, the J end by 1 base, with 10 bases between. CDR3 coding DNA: TGTGCCAGCACGCGACACCCGAACACTGAAGCTTTCTTT. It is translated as CASTRHPNTEAFF.

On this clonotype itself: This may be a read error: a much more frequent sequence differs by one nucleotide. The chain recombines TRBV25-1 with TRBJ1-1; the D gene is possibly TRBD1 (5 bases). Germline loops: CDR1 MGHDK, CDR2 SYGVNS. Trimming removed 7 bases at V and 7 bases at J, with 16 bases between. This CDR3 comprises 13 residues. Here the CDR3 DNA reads TGTGCCAGCACGGACACGGGGCTCGTTGAAGCTTTCTTT. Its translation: CASTDTGLVEAFF.

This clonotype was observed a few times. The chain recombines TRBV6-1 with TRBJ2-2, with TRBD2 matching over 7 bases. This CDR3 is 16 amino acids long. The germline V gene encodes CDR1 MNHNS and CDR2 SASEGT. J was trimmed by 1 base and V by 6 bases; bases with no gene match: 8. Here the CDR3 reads CASSPGWGGNTGELFF. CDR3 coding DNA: TGTGCCAGCAGCCCGGGGTGGGGGGGGAACACCGGGGAGCTGTTTTTT.

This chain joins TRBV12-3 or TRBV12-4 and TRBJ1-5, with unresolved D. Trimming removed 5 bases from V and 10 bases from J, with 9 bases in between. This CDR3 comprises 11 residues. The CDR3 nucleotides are TGTGCCAGCAGTAACACGAGTCCCCAGCATTTT. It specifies CASSNTSPQHF.

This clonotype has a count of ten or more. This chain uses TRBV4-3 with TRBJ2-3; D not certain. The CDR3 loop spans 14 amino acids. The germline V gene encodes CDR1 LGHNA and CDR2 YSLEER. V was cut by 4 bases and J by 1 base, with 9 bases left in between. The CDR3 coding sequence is TGCGCCAGCAGCCCCCTTGTGGGCACAGATACGCAGTATTTT. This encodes CASSPLVGTDTQYF.

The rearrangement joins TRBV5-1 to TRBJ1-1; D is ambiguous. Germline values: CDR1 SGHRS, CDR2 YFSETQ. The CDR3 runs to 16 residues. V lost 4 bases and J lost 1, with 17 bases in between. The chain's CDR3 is CASSPSVGSGNTEAFF. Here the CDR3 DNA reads TGCGCCAGCAGCCCCTCGGTGGGGTCCGGGAACACTGAAGCTTTCTTT.